Detailed here is one T cell receptor (beta chain). This sample was included in a study of blood T cell repertoires in COVID-19. The CDR3 extends over 15 amino acids. Per the germline V gene, CDR1 is LNHDA and CDR2 is SQIVND (reference sequence). V lost 4 bases and J lost 2; bases outside the gene matches: 4. Sequencing used immunoSEQ multiplex PCR; TCRdb keeps in-frame clones, though not all of them. Found here are tens of thousands of clones, 88% of them singletons; the top ten hold roughly 1.4%. Source material: peripheral blood. The sequence was obtained from a human donor in a cohort sampled during active COVID-19. The J gene is TRBJ2-3, the V gene TRBV19, with 9 bases fitting TRBD2. This CDR3 is CASSRLAGTTDTQYF. CDR3 nucleotide sequence: TGTGCCAGTAGTAGGCTAGCGGGGACCACAGATACGCAGTATTTT.